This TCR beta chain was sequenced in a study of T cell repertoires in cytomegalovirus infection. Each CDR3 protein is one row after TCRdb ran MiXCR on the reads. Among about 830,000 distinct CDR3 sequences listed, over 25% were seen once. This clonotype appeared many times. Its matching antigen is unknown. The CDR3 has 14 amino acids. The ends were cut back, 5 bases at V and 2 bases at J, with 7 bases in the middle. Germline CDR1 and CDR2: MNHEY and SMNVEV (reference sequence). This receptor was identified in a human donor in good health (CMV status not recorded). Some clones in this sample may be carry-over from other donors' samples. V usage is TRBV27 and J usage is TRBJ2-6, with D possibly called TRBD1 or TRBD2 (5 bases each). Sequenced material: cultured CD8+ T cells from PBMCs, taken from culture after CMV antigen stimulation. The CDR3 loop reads CASSQGAGANVLTF. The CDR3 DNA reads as TGTGCCAGCAGTCAGGGAGCTGGGGCCAACGTCCTGACTTTC.